Each of the 10 T cell receptor beta chains below was sequenced from the same sample in a study of blood T cell repertoires in COVID-19. Sequencing used immunoSEQ multiplex PCR; TCRdb keeps in-frame clones, though not all of them. The sample lists 250,000 to 350,000 clones; 88% were seen once. Material: peripheral blood. These receptors originate from a woman in her 30s with COVID-19, enrolled during active disease.

This chain uses TRBV25-1 with TRBJ1-1; 7 bases agree with TRBD1. The CDR3 totals 16 residues. The germline V gene encodes CDR1 MGHDK and CDR2 SYGVNS. V shed 1 base and J 0 bases; nucleotides not matched to a gene: 5. Here the CDR3 reads CASSEWAGGMNTEAFF. The CDR3 bases are TGTGCCAGCAGTGAATGGGCAGGGGGAATGAACACTGAAGCTTTCTTT. The full variable domain, with the rest looked up from reference TRBV25-1 and TRBJ1-1, is EADIYQTPRYLVIGTGKKITLECSQTMGHDKMYWYQQDPGMELHLIHYSYGVNSTEKGDLSSESTVSRIRTEHFPLTLESARPSHTSQYLCASSEWAGGMNTEAFFGQGTRLTVV.

V usage is TRBV5-1 and J usage is TRBJ1-1, with D possibly matching TRBD1 (6 bases). V lost 3 bases and J lost 5, with 14 bases in between. In germline, CDR1 is SGHRS, CDR2 YFSETQ. The length of the CDR3 is 14 residues. CDR3 DNA sequence: TGCGCCAGCAGCTCAGGGACGGGGACAACTGAAGCTTTCTTT. Its protein product is CASSSGTGTTEAFF.

The rearrangement uses TRBV6-5 and TRBJ2-7, with a possible D match to TRBD1 (5 bases). V was clipped by 2 bases and J by 4 bases, with 12 bases between them. The CDR3 runs to 14 residues. Germline V lookup: CDR1 MNHEY, CDR2 SVGAGI. CDR3 nucleotides: TGTGCCAGCAGTTACGCCCCTCAGGGATACGAGCAGTACTTC. Its translation: CASSYAPQGYEQYF.

V is TRBV5-1 and J is TRBJ2-7; D is unresolved. Per the germline V gene, CDR1 is SGHRS and CDR2 is YFSETQ. The CDR3 runs to 14 residues. The V gene lost 0 bases and the J gene lost 3 bases, with 10 bases spanning the gap. CDR3 nucleotide sequence: TGCGCCAGCAGCTTGGCAGGATCCGGCTACGAGCAGTACTTC. It codes for CASSLAGSGYEQYF.

The chain carries TRBV6-5 and TRBJ1-1, with no clear D. Germline V CDR1 and CDR2: MNHEY, SVGAGI. Trimming left V 6 bases short and J 4 bases short, with 18 bases between. The CDR3 extends over 15 amino acids. CDR3 sequence (DNA): TGTGCCAGCAGAAGCCACGGGATTTTCGGCACTGAAGCTTTCTTT. Translated: CASRSHGIFGTEAFF.

The genes are TRBV7-6 and TRBJ2-7; 8 bases align to TRBD1. The V segment lost 6 bases and the J segment 6 bases; nucleotides outside the gene matches: 10. The V gene's germline CDR1 is SGHVS and CDR2 FNYEAQ. The CDR3 contains 14 residues. The CDR3 loop is CASSRGTGSTEQYF. CDR3 nucleotide sequence: TGTGCCAGCAGTAGAGGGACAGGCAGCACCGAGCAGTACTTC.

This chain joins TRBV19 and TRBJ2-2; D may be TRBD2 (5 bases). CDR3 length: 14 amino acids. The V end was cut by 3 bases, the J end by 8 bases, with 13 bases between. The germline V gene has CDR1 LNHDA and CDR2 SQIVND (reference sequence). Here the CDR3 reads CASSMGGLFGELFF. The CDR3 nucleotides read TGTGCCAGTAGTATGGGCGGACTCTTTGGGGAGCTGTTTTTT. Based on the CDR3 plus reference TRBV19 and TRBJ2-2, the full variable domain is DGGITQSPKYLFRKEGQNVTLSCEQNLNHDAMYWYRQDPGQGLRLIYYSQIVNDFQKGDIAEGYSVSREKKESFPLTVTSAQKNPTAFYLCASSMGGLFGELFFGEGSRLTVL.

This clone was seen a single time. The J gene is TRBJ1-2, the V gene TRBV19, with unresolved D. Germline CDR1 and CDR2: LNHDA and SQIVND (reference sequence). The CDR3 length is 14 residues. V lost 4 bases and J lost 6, with 15 bases in between. The CDR3 protein is CASSTSSAGNGYTF. The CDR3 DNA follows: TGTGCCAGTAGTACATCCAGTGCGGGAAATGGCTACACCTTC.

The V and J genes are TRBV5-1 and TRBJ2-7, with 7 positions matching TRBD2. The CDR3 totals 13 residues. Germline V gene sequence: CDR1 SGHRS, CDR2 YFSETQ. Germline trimming cut 3 bases from V and 6 bases from J; bases unmatched to any gene: 6. The CDR3 DNA sequence: TGCGCCAGCAGCTCCTCACTAGCGACCGAGCAGTACTTC. Its translation: CASSSSLATEQYF.

The gene calls are TRBV3-1 (or the pseudogene TRBV3-2) and TRBJ2-5; no reliable D call. The CDR3 is 11 residues long. The V end was cut by 6 bases, the J end by 3 bases, with 5 bases between. Germline V gene sequence: CDR1 LGHDT, CDR2 YNNKEL (reference sequence). The CDR3 DNA is TGTGCCAGCAGGAGAGAAGAGACCCAGTACTTC. The encoded protein is CASRREETQYF.